The clone carrying this T cell receptor beta chain was counted between two and nine times. The antigen is not known. cDNA carried unique molecular identifiers, and a universal primer site was added by template switching. TCRdb re-called the 5' RACE reads through MiXCR, storing one row per CDR3 protein. The data contain 690,000 or so distinct CDR3 sequences, roughly 6% of them singletons. These data are taken from a study of identical twins. The study, taken as a whole, reports: The models gave estimates that fell short of the out-of-frame TCR alpha sharing seen in monozygotic twins.

With no exceptions, donors were healthy Caucasians. The V and J ends lost 1 base and 2 bases, in that order; junction bases with no gene match: 6. CDR3 length: 15 amino acids. Germline V gives CDR1 SGHKS, CDR2 YYEKEE (reference sequence). The chain links TRBV5-5 to TRBJ2-7; TRBD2 aligns across 7 bases. Sequencing was done on a sample of naive T cells sorted from blood. This receptor was obtained from a man between 18 and 29 years old in good health. CDR3 sequence (DNA): TGTGCCAGCAGCTTGAACCTAGCGGCCACCTACGAGCAGTACGTC. It yields the protein CASSLNLAATYEQYV.